A selection of T cell receptor beta chains follows, all from one sample in a study of OX40 agonist ivuxolimab in advanced cancers. Produced via immunoSEQ multiplex PCR; TCRdb's table is partial and in-frame only. The table lists 65,000 to 75,000 clones, approximately 90% of them singletons. The input for sequencing was CD4+ or CD8+ T cells sorted from blood, taken in a trial of the OX40 agonist ivuxolimab. Receptor source: an adult with an advanced solid tumor such as melanoma, head and neck, liver or kidney cancer. Both conserved end residues are part of each CDR3. Fields, in order: V gene, D gene, clone size, J gene, CDR3 length, CDR3 protein, CDR3 DNA. D genes are given only for firm matches. Part of the rows lack a size; the others show once, few, many or a class for expanded clones.

TRBV5-4	NA	NA	TRBJ2-3	14	CASSLGQITDTQYF	TGTGCCAGCAGCTTAGGTCAGATCACAGATACGCAGTATTTT
TRBV5-1	NA	NA	TRBJ1-3	13	CASSLNSGNTIYF	TGCGCCAGCAGCCTGAACTCTGGAAACACCATATATTTT
TRBV10-3	NA	NA	TRBJ2-3	11	CAISSDTLRYF	TGTGCCATCAGTTCGGACACCCTGAGGTATTTT
TRBV6-1	TRBD2	few	TRBJ2-5	13	CASRASGVVPQYF	TGTGCCAGCAGGGCTAGCGGGGTCGTTCCCCAGTACTTC
TRBV30	TRBD1	NA	TRBJ1-6	15	CAWSPRTGDNSPLHF	TGTGCCTGGAGTCCTAGGACAGGGGATAATTCACCCCTCCACTTT
TRBV5-1	NA	NA	TRBJ1-2	14	CASSLSLEGYGYTF	TGCGCCAGCAGCTTGAGTTTGGAGGGCTATGGCTACACCTTC
TRBV5-1	NA	NA	TRBJ2-5	14	CASSGGARQETQYF	TGCGCCAGCAGCGGGGGGGCTAGGCAAGAGACCCAGTACTTC
TRBV5-6	TRBD1	NA	TRBJ1-1	15	CASSLAFGQGSRAFF	TGTGCCAGCAGCTTGGCCTTTGGACAGGGATCACGAGCTTTCTTT
TRBV7-9	NA	NA	TRBJ1-3	16	CASSLRAGTSGNTIYF	TGTGCCAGCAGCCTTAGAGCCGGGACTTCTGGAAACACCATATATTTT
TRBV4-2	NA	NA	TRBJ2-7	12	CASSQGRGEQYF	TGTGCCAGCAGCCAAGGTCGAGGCGAGCAGTACTTC
TRBV7-2	TRBD1	NA	TRBJ2-3	13	CASIFTGADTQYF	TGTGCCAGCATCTTTACAGGGGCAGATACGCAGTATTTT
TRBV2	NA	NA	TRBJ1-4	14	CASKPITTNEKLFF	TGTGCCAGCAAACCAATTACAACTAATGAAAAACTGTTTTTT
TRBV27	TRBD1	NA	TRBJ1-5	15	CASSLTGQINQPQHF	TGTGCCAGCAGTTTGACGGGACAGATAAATCAGCCCCAGCATTTT
TRBV7-9	NA	NA	TRBJ2-5	17	CASSLGNLRAGPETQYF	TGTGCCAGCAGCTTAGGGAACCTCAGAGCCGGCCCGGAGACCCAGTACTTC
TRBV2	TRBD1	few	TRBJ2-3	15	CASSQLRGRTDTQYF	TGTGCCAGCAGCCAACTCAGGGGGCGTACAGATACGCAGTATTTT
TRBV5-5	TRBD2	once	TRBJ2-5	19	CASNPGRASGGARVETQYF	TGTGCCAGCAACCCCGGAAGGGCTAGCGGGGGGGCGAGGGTCGAGACCCAGTACTTC
TRBV20-1	NA	NA	TRBJ1-1	11	CSARDRWEAFF	TGCAGTGCTAGAGATAGGTGGGAAGCTTTCTTT
TRBV7-2	TRBD1	NA	TRBJ1-5	17	CASSFLGGQGAGQPQHF	TGTGCCAGCAGCTTTTTAGGGGGACAGGGGGCCGGTCAGCCCCAGCATTTT
TRBV30	TRBD1	NA	TRBJ2-3	13	CAWKKATGDTQYF	TGTGCCTGGAAAAAAGCGACAGGGGATACGCAGTATTTT
TRBV6-5	NA	NA	TRBJ1-5	13	CASSEWIGQPQHF	TGTGCCAGCAGTGAATGGATAGGACAGCCCCAGCATTTT
TRBV10-1	TRBD1	NA	TRBJ1-5	21	CASRDDRGPFPLTYSNQPQHF	TGCGCCAGCAGAGATGACAGGGGGCCATTCCCCTTGACATATAGCAATCAGCCCCAGCATTTT
TRBV6-1	TRBD2	NA	TRBJ2-1	14	CASTLAGGSNEQFF	TGTGCCAGCACCCTAGCGGGGGGTAGCAATGAGCAGTTCTTC
TRBV6-5	NA	NA	TRBJ2-2	14	CASSYPTGAGELFF	TGTGCCAGCAGTTACCCCACTGGGGCCGGGGAGCTGTTTTTT
TRBV5-1	TRBD1	NA	TRBJ2-1	14	CASSIGTGGNEQFF	TGCGCCAGCAGCATCGGGACAGGGGGTAATGAGCAGTTCTTC
TRBV5-5	NA	NA	TRBJ1-3	14	CASSVGRPGNTIYF	TGTGCCAGCAGCGTGGGGAGGCCCGGAAACACCATATATTTT
TRBV4-1	TRBD2	NA	TRBJ2-2	16	CASSHPTGGGTGELFF	TGCGCCAGCAGCCATCCCACGGGCGGGGGCACCGGGGAGCTGTTTTTT
TRBV18	TRBD2	NA	TRBJ2-1	22	CASSPKSPVIAGGRGTYNEQFF	TGTGCCAGCTCACCAAAGAGTCCCGTTATAGCGGGGGGGCGGGGCACCTACAATGAGCAGTTCTTC
TRBV7-2	NA	NA	TRBJ1-1	15	CASSPSGGMNTEAFF	TGTGCCAGCAGCCCCTCGGGCGGCATGAACACTGAAGCTTTCTTT
TRBV11-2	TRBD1	NA	TRBJ2-2	15	CASSLDRGNTGELFF	TGTGCCAGCAGTTTGGACAGGGGGAACACCGGGGAGCTGTTTTTT
TRBV5-6	NA	NA	TRBJ1-1	16	CASSLEGTSLVREAFF	TGTGCCAGCAGCTTAGAAGGGACGAGTTTGGTTCGGGAAGCTTTCTTT
TRBV19	NA	few	TRBJ1-1	14	CASSIGVVSTEAFF	TGTGCCAGTAGTATCGGGGTGGTGAGCACTGAAGCTTTCTTT
TRBV7-9	NA	NA	TRBJ1-3	12	CASSLERNTIYF	TGTGCCAGCAGCCTCGAGAGAAACACCATATATTTT
TRBV19	NA	NA	TRBJ1-4	14	CASSNGRGREKLFF	TGTGCCAGTAGTAATGGGAGGGGACGTGAAAAACTGTTTTTT
TRBV29-1	TRBD1	few	TRBJ2-5	14	CSVKPPGQQETQYF	TGCAGCGTGAAGCCTCCGGGACAGCAAGAGACCCAGTACTTC
TRBV7-9	NA	NA	TRBJ2-5	17	CASSLGRQSPFQETQYF	TGTGCCAGCAGCTTAGGGCGGCAGTCTCCTTTCCAAGAGACCCAGTACTTC
TRBV7-9	NA	once	TRBJ2-7	13	CASSYEGFYEQYF	TGTGCCAGCAGCTACGAAGGGTTCTACGAGCAGTACTTC
TRBV5-1	TRBD2	NA	TRBJ2-3	13	CASGLADTDTQYF	TGCGCCTCGGGACTAGCGGACACAGATACGCAGTATTTT
TRBV18	NA	NA	TRBJ2-5	14	CASSQDRYQETQYF	TGTGCCAGCTCACAAGACAGATACCAAGAGACCCAGTACTTC
TRBV2	NA	NA	TRBJ1-6	13	CASSEERDSPLHF	TGTGCCAGCAGTGAAGAGAGGGATTCACCCCTCCACTTT
TRBV6-5	TRBD1	NA	TRBJ2-5	14	CASRPDRVAETQYF	TGTGCCAGCAGACCAGACAGGGTGGCAGAGACCCAGTACTTC
TRBV7-2	NA	NA	TRBJ1-2	12	CASSRTEYGYTF	TGTGCCAGCAGCAGGACCGAGTATGGCTACACCTTC
TRBV4-1	NA	NA	TRBJ2-2	16	CASSQDTGLRGGELFF	TGCGCCAGCAGCCAAGACACGGGACTCCGAGGCGGGGAGCTGTTTTTT
TRBV7-9	NA	NA	TRBJ2-3	17	CASSPRPDSLGGRTQYF	TGTGCCAGCAGCCCGCGTCCGGACAGCCTGGGGGGTCGTACGCAGTATTTT
TRBV5-4	NA	once	TRBJ1-2	15	CASSHTDRPNYGYTF	TGTGCCAGCAGCCATACGGACAGACCAAACTATGGCTACACCTTC
TRBV6-6	TRBD1	NA	TRBJ1-2	13	CASRTRTGGGYTF	TGTGCCAGCAGGACTAGGACAGGGGGCGGCTACACCTTC
TRBV5-1	NA	NA	TRBJ2-3	15	CASSGSTLRTDTQYF	TGCGCCAGCAGCGGGAGTACTTTACGCACAGATACGCAGTATTTT
TRBV6-5	NA	NA	TRBJ1-1	14	CASSEPVGNTEAFF	TGTGCCAGCAGTGAACCGGTTGGGAACACTGAAGCTTTCTTT
TRBV6-1	NA	NA	TRBJ1-4	14	CASRMATTNEKLFF	TGTGCCAGCCGGATGGCTACAACTAATGAAAAACTGTTTTTT
TRBV5-1	NA	NA	TRBJ2-7	13	CASSLAAGYEQYF	TGCGCCAGCAGCTTGGCCGCTGGTTACGAGCAGTACTTC
TRBV6-1	NA	NA	TRBJ1-5	15	CASRPQAVSNQPQHF	TGTGCCAGCAGACCACAGGCGGTTAGCAATCAGCCCCAGCATTTT
TRBV2	NA	NA	TRBJ1-2	13	CASSRGIIYGYTF	TGTGCCAGCAGTCGGGGCATAATCTATGGCTACACCTTC